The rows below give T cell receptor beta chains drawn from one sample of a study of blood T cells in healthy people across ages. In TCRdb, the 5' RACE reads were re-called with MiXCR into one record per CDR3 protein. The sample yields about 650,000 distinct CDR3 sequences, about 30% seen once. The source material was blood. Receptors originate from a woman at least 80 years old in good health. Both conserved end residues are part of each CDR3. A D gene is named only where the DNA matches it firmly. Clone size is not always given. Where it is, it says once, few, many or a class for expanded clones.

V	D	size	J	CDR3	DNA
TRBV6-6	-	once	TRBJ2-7	CASSYSRTGVYEQYF	TGTGCCAGCAGTTACAGTAGGACGGGGGTCTACGAGCAGTACTTC
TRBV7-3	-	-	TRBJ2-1	CASSLSLASNEQFF	TGTGCCAGCAGCTTAAGCCTAGCCTCCAATGAGCAGTTCTTC
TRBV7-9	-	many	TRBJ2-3	CASSLDRTLGDTQYF	TGTGCCAGCAGCTTAGACCGGACTCTTGGGGATACGCAGTATTTT
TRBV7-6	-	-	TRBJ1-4	CASSLSSRVGEKRFF	TGTGCCAGCAGCTTATCATCCAGGGTTGGGGAAAAACGGTTTTTT
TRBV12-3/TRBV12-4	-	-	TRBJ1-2	CASSPAGAPNGYTF	TGTGCCAGTAGTCCCGCAGGGGCCCCAAATGGCTACACCTTC
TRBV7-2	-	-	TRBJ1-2	CASSLEWSENTF	TGTGCCAGCAGCTTAGAATGGTCAGAAAACACCTTC
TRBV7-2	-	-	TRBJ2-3	CASSMDPLGTDTQYF	TGTGCCAGCAGTATGGATCCCTTGGGCACAGATACGCAGTATTTT
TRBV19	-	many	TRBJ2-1	CASSPNRPYNEQFF	TGTGCCAGTAGTCCAAACAGGCCCTACAATGAGCAGTTCTTC
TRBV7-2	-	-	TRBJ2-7	CASSLWVFGEQYF	TGTGCCAGCAGCTTATGGGTCTTTGGAGAGCAGTACTTC
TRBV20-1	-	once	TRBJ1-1	CSARETVGTEAFF	TGCAGTGCTAGAGAAACAGTAGGGACTGAAGCTTTCTTT
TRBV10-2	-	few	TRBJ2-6	CASSESRVTGANVLTF	TGCGCCAGCAGTGAGTCGAGAGTGACTGGGGCCAACGTCCTGACTTTC
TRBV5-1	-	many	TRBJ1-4	CASSLEAAATNEKLFF	TGCGCCAGCAGCTTGGAGGCGGCTGCAACTAATGAAAAACTGTTTTTT
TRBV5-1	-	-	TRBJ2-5	CASSFDGTQETQYF	TGCGCCAGCAGCTTTGACGGAACCCAAGAGACCCAGTACTTC
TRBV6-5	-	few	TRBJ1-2	CASNSRRDGYTF	TGTGCCAGCAATAGCAGAAGGGACGGCTACACCTTC
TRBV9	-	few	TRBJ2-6	CASSVDGSGANVLTF	TGTGCCAGCAGCGTAGACGGCTCTGGGGCCAACGTCCTGACTTTC
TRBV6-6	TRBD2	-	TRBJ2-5	CASSSPGGGETQYF	TGTGCCAGCAGTTCGCCGGGGGGAGGGGAGACCCAGTACTTC
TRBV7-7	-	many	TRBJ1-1	CASSLSGATEAFF	TGTGCTAGCAGCTTATCAGGGGCTACTGAAGCTTTCTTT
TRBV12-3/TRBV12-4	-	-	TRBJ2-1	CASNWGGGEQFF	TGTGCCAGCAACTGGGGCGGGGGCGAGCAGTTCTTC
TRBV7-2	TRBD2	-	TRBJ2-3	CASSFKPLAGGDTQYF	TGTGCCAGCAGCTTTAAACCCTTAGCGGGCGGGGATACGCAGTATTTT
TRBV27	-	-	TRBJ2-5	CAGSLFGLMTRETQYF	TGTGCCGGCAGTTTATTCGGCCTGATGACTCGGGAGACCCAGTACTTC
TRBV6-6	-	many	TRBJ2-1	CASSYSDIYNEQFF	TGTGCCAGCAGTTACTCGGACATATACAATGAGCAGTTCTTC
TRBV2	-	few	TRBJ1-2	CASGSDYGYTF	TGTGCCAGCGGGTCAGACTATGGCTACACCTTC